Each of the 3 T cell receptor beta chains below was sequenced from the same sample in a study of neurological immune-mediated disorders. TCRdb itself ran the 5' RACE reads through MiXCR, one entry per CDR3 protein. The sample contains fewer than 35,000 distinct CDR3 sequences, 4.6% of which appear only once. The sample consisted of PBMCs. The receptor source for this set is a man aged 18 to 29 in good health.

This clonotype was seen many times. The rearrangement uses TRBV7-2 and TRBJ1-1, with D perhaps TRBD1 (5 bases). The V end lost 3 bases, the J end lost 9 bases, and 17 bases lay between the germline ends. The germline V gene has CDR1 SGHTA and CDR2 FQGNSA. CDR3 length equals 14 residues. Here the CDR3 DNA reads TGTGCCAGCAGCTTGGACCCCCGGGACGGCAAAGCTTTCTTT. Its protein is CASSLDPRDGKAFF.

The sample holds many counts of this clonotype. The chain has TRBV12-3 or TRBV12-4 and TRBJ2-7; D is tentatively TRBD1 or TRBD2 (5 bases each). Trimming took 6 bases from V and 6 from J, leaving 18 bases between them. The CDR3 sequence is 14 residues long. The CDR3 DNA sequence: TGTGCCAGCAGACTACACCCGAGGGGTGCCGAGCAGTACTTC. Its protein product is CASRLHPRGAEQYF.

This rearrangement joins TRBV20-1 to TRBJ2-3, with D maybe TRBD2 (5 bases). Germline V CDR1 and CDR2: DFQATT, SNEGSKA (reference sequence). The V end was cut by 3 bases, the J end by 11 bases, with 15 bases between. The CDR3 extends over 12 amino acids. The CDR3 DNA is TGCAGTGCTAGCGACTGGTCCGGGGAGCAGTATTTT. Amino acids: CSASDWSGEQYF.